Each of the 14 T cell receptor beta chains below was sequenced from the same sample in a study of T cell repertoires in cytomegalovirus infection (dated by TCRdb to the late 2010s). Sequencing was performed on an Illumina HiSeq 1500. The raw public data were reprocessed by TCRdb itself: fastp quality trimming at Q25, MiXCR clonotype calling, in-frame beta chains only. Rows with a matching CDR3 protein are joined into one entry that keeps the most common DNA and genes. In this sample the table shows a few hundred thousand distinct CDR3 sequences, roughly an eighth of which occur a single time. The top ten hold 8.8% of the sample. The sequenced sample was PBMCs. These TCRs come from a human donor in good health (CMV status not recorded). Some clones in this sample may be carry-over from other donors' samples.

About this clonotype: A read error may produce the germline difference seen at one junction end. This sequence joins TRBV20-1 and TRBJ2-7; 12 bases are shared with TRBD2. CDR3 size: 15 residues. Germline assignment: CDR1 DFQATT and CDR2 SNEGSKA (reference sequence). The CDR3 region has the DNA TGCAGTGCTAGAGTGAAGACTAGCGGGAGCCCTTCGCCGGCCTTC. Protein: CSARVKTSGSPSPAF.

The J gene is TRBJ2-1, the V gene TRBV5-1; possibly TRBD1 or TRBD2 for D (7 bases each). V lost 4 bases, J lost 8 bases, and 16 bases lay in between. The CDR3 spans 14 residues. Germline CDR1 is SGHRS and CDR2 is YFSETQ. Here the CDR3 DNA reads TGCGCCAGCAGCCCAGGGGGGGGGCTGGATGAGCAGTTCTTC. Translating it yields CASSPGGGLDEQFF.

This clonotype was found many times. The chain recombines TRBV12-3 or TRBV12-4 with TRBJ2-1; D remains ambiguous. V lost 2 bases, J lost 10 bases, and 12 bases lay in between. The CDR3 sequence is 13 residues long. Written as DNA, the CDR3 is TGTGCCAGCAGTTTATGGGGTCCCGTGGAGCAGTTCTTC. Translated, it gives CASSLWGPVEQFF.

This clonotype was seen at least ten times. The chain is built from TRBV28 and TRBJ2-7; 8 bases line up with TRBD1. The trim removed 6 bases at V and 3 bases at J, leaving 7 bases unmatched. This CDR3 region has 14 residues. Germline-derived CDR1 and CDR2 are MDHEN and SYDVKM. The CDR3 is CASSRIDRGYEQYF. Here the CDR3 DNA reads TGTGCCAGCAGCCGAATAGACAGGGGCTACGAGCAGTACTTC.

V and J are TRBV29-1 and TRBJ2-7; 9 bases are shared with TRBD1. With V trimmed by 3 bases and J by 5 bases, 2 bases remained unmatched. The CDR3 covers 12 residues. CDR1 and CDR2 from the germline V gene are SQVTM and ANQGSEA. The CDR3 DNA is TGCAGCGTTGATTGGACAGGGGACGAGCAGTACTTC. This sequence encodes CSVDWTGDEQYF.

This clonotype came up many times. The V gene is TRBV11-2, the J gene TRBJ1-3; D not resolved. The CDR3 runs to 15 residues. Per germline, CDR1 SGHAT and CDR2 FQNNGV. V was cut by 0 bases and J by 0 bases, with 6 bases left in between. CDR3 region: CASSLEGYSGNTIYF. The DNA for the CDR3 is TGTGCCAGCAGCTTAGAAGGGTACTCTGGAAACACCATATATTTT.

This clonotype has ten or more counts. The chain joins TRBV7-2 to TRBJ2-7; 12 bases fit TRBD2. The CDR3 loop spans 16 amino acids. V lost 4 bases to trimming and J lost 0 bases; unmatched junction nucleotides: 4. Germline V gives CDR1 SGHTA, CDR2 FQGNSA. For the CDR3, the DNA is TGTGCCAGCAGCTACGGACTAGCGGGGTTCTCCTACGAGCAGTACTTC. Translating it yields CASSYGLAGFSYEQYF.

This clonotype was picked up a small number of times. Written as DNA, the CDR3 is TGTGCCAGCAGTGGCCGGGACTGGGGGACAGATACGCAGTATTTT. It translates to CASSGRDWGTDTQYF. The chain joins TRBV12-3 or TRBV12-4 to TRBJ2-3; D perhaps matches TRBD2 (6 bases). Trimming took off 5 bases at V and 3 bases at J, with 15 bases between the two ends. The CDR3 extends over 15 amino acids.

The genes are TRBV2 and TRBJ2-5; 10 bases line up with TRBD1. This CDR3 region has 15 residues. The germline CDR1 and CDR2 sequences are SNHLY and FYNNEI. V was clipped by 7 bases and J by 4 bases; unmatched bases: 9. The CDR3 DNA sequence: TGTGCCAGCATGAACCGGGACAGGGGAGTAGAGACCCAGTACTTC. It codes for CASMNRDRGVETQYF.

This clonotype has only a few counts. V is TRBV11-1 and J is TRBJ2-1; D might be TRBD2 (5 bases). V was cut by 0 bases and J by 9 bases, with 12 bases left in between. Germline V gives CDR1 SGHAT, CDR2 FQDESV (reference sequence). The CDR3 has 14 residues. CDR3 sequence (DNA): TGTGCCAGCAGCTTAGCGGAGGTGGTGGTTGAGCAGTTCTTC. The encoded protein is CASSLAEVVVEQFF. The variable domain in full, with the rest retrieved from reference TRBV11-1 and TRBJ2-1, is EAEVAQSPRYKITEKSQAVAFWCDPISGHATLYWYRQILGQGPELLVQFQDESVVDDSQLPKDRFSAERLKGVDSTLKIQPAELGDSAMYLCASSLAEVVVEQFFGPGTRLTVL.

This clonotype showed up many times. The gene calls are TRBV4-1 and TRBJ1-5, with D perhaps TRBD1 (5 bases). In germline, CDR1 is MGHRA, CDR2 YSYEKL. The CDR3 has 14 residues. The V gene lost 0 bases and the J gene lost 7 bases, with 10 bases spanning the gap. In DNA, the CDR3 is TGCGCCAGCAGCCAAGATCCGGGGACCCAGCCCCAGCATTTT. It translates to CASSQDPGTQPQHF.

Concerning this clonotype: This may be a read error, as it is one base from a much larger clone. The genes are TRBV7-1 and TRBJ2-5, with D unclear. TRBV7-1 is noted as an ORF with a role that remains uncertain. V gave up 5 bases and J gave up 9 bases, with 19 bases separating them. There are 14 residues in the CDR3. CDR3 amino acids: CASSRTGRVESQYF. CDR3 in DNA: TGTGCCAGCAGCCGTACCGGACGCGTGGAGTCCCAGTACTTC.

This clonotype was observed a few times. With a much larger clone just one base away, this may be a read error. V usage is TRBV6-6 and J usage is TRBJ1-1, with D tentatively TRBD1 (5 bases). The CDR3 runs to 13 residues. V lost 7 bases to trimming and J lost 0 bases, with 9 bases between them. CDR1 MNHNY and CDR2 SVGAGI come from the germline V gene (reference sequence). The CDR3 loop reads CASTTGVNTEAFF. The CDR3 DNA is TGTGCCAGCACCACGGGGGTGAACACTGAAGCTTTCTTT.

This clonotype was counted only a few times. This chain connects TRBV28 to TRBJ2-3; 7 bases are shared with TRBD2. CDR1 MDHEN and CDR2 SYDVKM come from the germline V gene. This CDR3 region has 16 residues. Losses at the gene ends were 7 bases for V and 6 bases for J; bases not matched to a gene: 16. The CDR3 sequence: CASIDGGKVNSDTQYF. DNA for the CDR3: TGTGCCAGCATTGACGGGGGGAAAGTCAATTCTGATACGCAGTATTTT. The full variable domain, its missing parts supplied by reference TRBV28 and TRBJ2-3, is DVKVTQSSRYLVKRTGEKVFLECVQDMDHENMFWYRQDPGLGLRLIYFSYDVKMKEKGDIPEGYSVSREKKERFSLILESASTNQTSMYLCASIDGGKVNSDTQYFGPGTRLTVL.